Listed below are T cell receptor beta chains from one sample, sequenced in a study of cytomegalovirus exposure and HLA in healthy donors. The data were produced by immunoSEQ multiplex PCR, yet TCRdb's version contains in-frame clones alone and is incomplete. The sample carries approximately 82,000 clones, approximately 95% recorded once. Sample: PBMCs. These TCRs come from a woman younger than 35 in good health and CMV-seronegative. Both conserved end residues are part of each CDR3. A D gene is named only where the DNA matches it firmly. Clone size is not always given. Where it is, it says once, few, many or a class for expanded clones.

.	TRBV7-9	TRBJ2-2	once	TGTGCCAGCAGCTTAAGACAGGCGAACACCGGGGAGCTGTTTTTT	CASSLRQANTGELFF
TRBD1	TRBV10-3	TRBJ2-7	.	TGTGCCATCAGTGTTCAGGGGGCTACCGACGAGCAGTACTTC	CAISVQGATDEQYF
.	TRBV11-2	TRBJ2-2	.	TGTGCCAGCAGCCCCCGACTGCTCCCTTTCGCGGGGGAGCTGTTTTTT	CASSPRLLPFAGELFF
TRBD1	TRBV23-1	TRBJ2-3	.	TGCGCCAGCAGTCATCCGGAGCCTACAGGGGGAGGCACAGATACGCAGTATTTT	CASSHPEPTGGGTDTQYF
TRBD1	TRBV4-3	TRBJ1-3	.	TGCGCCAGCAGCCAAGATTCCACCGACAGGGGCAGAAACACCATATATTTT	CASSQDSTDRGRNTIYF
.	TRBV14	TRBJ2-7	.	TGTGCCAGCAGCCCCCACAAAGCGGGCGCCTACGAGCAGTACTTC	CASSPHKAGAYEQYF
.	TRBV27	TRBJ2-7	.	TGTGCCAGCAGTTTCCAGGGGACCTCCTACGAGCAGTACTTC	CASSFQGTSYEQYF
.	TRBV11-2	TRBJ2-7	.	TGTGCCAGCAGCCCTGGGGCAGCCTACGAGCAGTACTTC	CASSPGAAYEQYF
TRBD2	TRBV11-2	TRBJ2-5	once	TGTGCCAGCAGCTCGACTAGCGGGGAGGGGGCAGAGACCCAGTACTTC	CASSSTSGEGAETQYF
TRBD1	TRBV5-4	TRBJ2-7	.	TGTGCCAGCAGTGCGAGGGACAGGGGTCGCGAGCAGTACTTC	CASSARDRGREQYF
TRBD1	TRBV12-5	TRBJ2-1	.	TGTGCTAGTGGTTTGGGAGGGGCAGGGGGCCGCAATGAGCAGTTCTTC	CASGLGGAGGRNEQFF
.	TRBV27	TRBJ2-3	.	TGTGCCAGCAGTTTAATCGTAGGAGGGACAGATACGCAGTATTTT	CASSLIVGGTDTQYF
TRBD2	TRBV9	TRBJ2-2	.	TGTGCCAGCAGCCTGTCGGCGGGAGGGTACACCGGGGAGCTGTTTTTT	CASSLSAGGYTGELFF
TRBD2	TRBV7-2	TRBJ2-3	.	TGTGCCAGCAGCGTGGGGGGACTAGCGGGAGGGCTGGGAGATACGCAGTATTTT	CASSVGGLAGGLGDTQYF
TRBD1	TRBV18	TRBJ1-1	.	TGTGCCAGCTCACCGCAATTGACAGGGGCCGGTAACACTGAAGCTTTCTTT	CASSPQLTGAGNTEAFF
TRBD1	TRBV5-1	TRBJ2-7	.	TGCGCCAGCAGCTTGTCCGGGACAGGGAGGGGGTTGTTC	CASSLSGTGRGLF
.	TRBV28	TRBJ2-7	.	TGTGCCAGCAACCCGGGATCCGCCTCCTACGAGCAGTACTTC	CASNPGSASYEQYF
.	TRBV5-1	TRBJ1-1	.	TGCGCCAGCAGCCCGAGACAGGCAGGGAACACTGAAGCTTTCTTT	CASSPRQAGNTEAFF
TRBD1	TRBV19	TRBJ1-5	.	TGTGCCAGTACCCCCGGCGGGACAGGGGCCCAGCATTTT	CASTPGGTGAQHF
.	TRBV9	TRBJ2-3	.	TGTGCCAGCAGCGAGGGGGTCCGACGGATCACAGATACGCAGTATTTT	CASSEGVRRITDTQYF
TRBD2	TRBV19	TRBJ2-3	.	TGTGCCAGTAGTATCGGACTAGAAGCAGATACGCAGTATTTT	CASSIGLEADTQYF
.	TRBV14	TRBJ1-2	once	TGTGCCAGCAGCCAAGAAAAGGGGAGGAACTATGGCTACACCTTC	CASSQEKGRNYGYTF
.	TRBV6-5	TRBJ1-5	.	TGTGCCAGCAGTTACGGACAGTCTATCCAGCCCCAGCATTTT	CASSYGQSIQPQHF
TRBD1	TRBV5-4	TRBJ1-2	.	TGTGCCAGCAGCTTGATGGGCGGTAAAGGGACAGGTCCTAACTATGGCTACACCTTC	CASSLMGGKGTGPNYGYTF
TRBD2	TRBV5-5	TRBJ2-1	.	TGTGCCAGCAGCGGACTAGCGGGGGGCTACAATGAGCAGTTCTTC	CASSGLAGGYNEQFF
TRBD2	TRBV9	TRBJ2-1	.	TGTGCCAGCACCAGGGGACTAGCGGGGGGGCAGGCTGAGCAGTTCTTC	CASTRGLAGGQAEQFF
.	TRBV29-1	TRBJ2-6	few	TGCATCCACGGTCCTCCTAGCTCTGGGGCCAACGTCCTGACTTTC	CIHGPPSSGANVLTF
.	TRBV19	TRBJ2-1	.	TGTGCCAGTAGCTCACCGGACGGGGGATTTTACGGCAATGAGCAGTTCTTC	CASSSPDGGFYGNEQFF
.	TRBV18	TRBJ2-1	.	TGTGCCAGCTCTCTCAGGGGTTTCCACAATGAGCAGTTCTTC	CASSLRGFHNEQFF
TRBD1	TRBV18	TRBJ1-5	.	TGTGCCAGCTCAGTGACAGGGGGGGATCAGCCCCAGCATTTT	CASSVTGGDQPQHF
.	TRBV7-9	TRBJ1-3	.	TGTGCCAGCAGCCCCCCAGGTCTTGGGTCTGGAAACACCATATATTTT	CASSPPGLGSGNTIYF
TRBD1	TRBV19	TRBJ2-2	.	TGTGCCAGTAGTACCCGGGACAGGTGGGCCGGGGCTATCACCGGGGAGCTGTTTTTT	CASSTRDRWAGAITGELFF
TRBD2	TRBV6-5	TRBJ2-1	.	TGTGCCAGCAGTCGCACCCAGACTAGCGTAAATGAGCAGTTCTTC	CASSRTQTSVNEQFF
.	TRBV2	TRBJ1-1	.	TGTGCCAGCAGAGAGACACAGGGTCACACTGAAGCTTTCTTT	CASRETQGHTEAFF
.	TRBV7-9	TRBJ2-7	.	TGTGCCAGCAGCTTAGGAGGAGGATCCTACGAGCAGTACTTC	CASSLGGGSYEQYF
.	TRBV4-3	TRBJ2-5	.	TGCGCCAGCAGCCAAGGACTGTCCATAGGAGAGACCCAGTACTTC	CASSQGLSIGETQYF
TRBD1	TRBV10-3	TRBJ1-4	once	TGTGCCATCAGCGGGACAGCGACTAATGAAAAACTGTTTTTT	CAISGTATNEKLFF
.	TRBV6-5	TRBJ1-2	.	TGTGCCAGCAGTTACTCGACACCTGCCTATGGCTACACCTTC	CASSYSTPAYGYTF
.	TRBV5-6	TRBJ1-1	.	TGTGCCAGCAGCGAGGGCCCGGTCGAGTTATACACTGAAGCTTTCTTT	CASSEGPVELYTEAFF
.	TRBV6-5	TRBJ2-7	.	TGTGCCAGCAGTTACGACAGAATTAATACCTACGAGCAGTACTTC	CASSYDRINTYEQYF
TRBD2	TRBV6-4	TRBJ2-2	.	TGTGCCAGCAGTGACCCGGGACTAGCGGGGAAAGATGACACCGGGGAGCTGTTTTTT	CASSDPGLAGKDDTGELFF
TRBD1	TRBV19	TRBJ1-2	.	TGTGCCAGTAAAGGGGGCGCAATCCATGGCTACACCTTC	CASKGGAIHGYTF
.	TRBV4-3	TRBJ1-2	.	TGCGCCAGCAGCCGGTGGGGGGAAGGGGTCGGTTATGGCTACACCTTC	CASSRWGEGVGYGYTF
.	TRBV28	TRBJ1-5	.	TGTGCCGTCCGGGGTAGCAATCAGCCCCAGCATTTT	CAVRGSNQPQHF
.	TRBV11-2	TRBJ1-4	.	TGTGCCAGCAGCTTCACCCCCGCGTCGAGTGCAACTAATGAAAAACTGTTTTTT	CASSFTPASSATNEKLFF
TRBD1	TRBV6-6	TRBJ1-2	.	TGTGCCAGCTCCAACACGGGACAGAGGACTAACTATGGCTACACCTTC	CASSNTGQRTNYGYTF
.	TRBV5-6	TRBJ2-4	.	TGTGCCAGCAGACCTGGACAGAGTAAATGGCGCATTCAGTACTTC	CASRPGQSKWRIQYF
TRBD2	TRBV6-4	TRBJ2-1	medium-sized	TGTGCCAGCAGTGACTCTAGCGGGGGGGCCAATGAGCAGTTCTTC	CASSDSSGGANEQFF
.	TRBV7-8	TRBJ2-5	once	TGTGCCAGCAGCTCGACCGGGAACCAGTACTTC	CASSSTGNQYF
.	TRBV7-9	TRBJ2-1	.	TGTGCCAGCAGCTTAGCGAAGACAGGTACTAACAATGAGCAGTTCTTC	CASSLAKTGTNNEQFF
.	TRBV10-3	TRBJ1-1	.	TGTGCCGCAACACCGGGGTCGAGAACTGAAGCTTTCTTT	CAATPGSRTEAFF
TRBD2	TRBV19	TRBJ2-3	.	TGTGCCAGTAGTATAGGCCTAGCGGGGGCGCATACGCAGTATTTT	CASSIGLAGAHTQYF
.	TRBV6-5	TRBJ2-7	.	TGTGCCAGCAGCCCCACCAGGGGCGAGCAGTACTTC	CASSPTRGEQYF
TRBD2	TRBV6-1	TRBJ2-7	.	TGTGCCAGCAGTGTACTAGCGGGGGGAAACGAGCAGTACTTC	CASSVLAGGNEQYF
TRBD2	TRBV4-1	TRBJ2-7	.	TGCGCCAGCAGCCTCGTGGGACGGGGGGCCTACGAGCAGTACTTC	CASSLVGRGAYEQYF